A selection of T cell receptor beta chains follows, all from one sample in a study of blood T cell repertoires in COVID-19. Measured with immunoSEQ multiplex PCR; TCRdb has only the in-frame clones, and not every one. Of a few hundred thousand clones listed, almost 90% were seen once; the top ten hold approximately 2.3%. Sequencing was carried out using peripheral blood. These TCRs come from an older woman with COVID-19, enrolled during active disease. Both conserved end residues are trimmed from each CDR3. Each record gives: J gene, V gene, D gene, CDR3 protein. D genes are given only for firm matches.

TRBJ2-1	TRBV4-1	TRBD2	ASSQPGLARYNEQF
TRBJ1-4	TRBV4-1	NA	ASSQEWGATNEKLF
TRBJ2-3	TRBV4-2	NA	ASSQRPGYTDTQY
TRBJ1-2	TRBV25-1	TRBD1	ASRTGDYGYT
TRBJ1-1	TRBV29-1	NA	SVDGGRGGNTEAF
TRBJ2-3	TRBV5-1	NA	ASSFGARDLYTGTQY
TRBJ1-2	TRBV19	TRBD1	ASRTDRGSSYT
TRBJ2-2	TRBV9	NA	ASSVNNANTGELF
TRBJ1-2	TRBV10-3	NA	AISQGLLNYGYT
TRBJ1-6	TRBV6-5	NA	ASSYRGGPNNSPLH
TRBJ1-6	TRBV2	NA	ASSVVGNSPLH